One sample yielded the 9 T cell receptor beta chains listed below, sequenced in a study of OX40 agonist ivuxolimab in advanced cancers. Measured with immunoSEQ multiplex PCR; TCRdb has only the in-frame clones, and not every one. This sample carries over 50,000 clones, approximately 86% of them seen once, and the ten largest clones take roughly 13%. Material: CD4+ or CD8+ T cells sorted from blood, obtained in a trial of the OX40 agonist ivuxolimab. All receptors come from an adult with an advanced solid tumor such as melanoma, head and neck, liver or kidney cancer.

The chain is built from TRBV9 and TRBJ1-2; 9 bases are a match to TRBD1. The germline V gene has CDR1 SGDLS and CDR2 YYNGEE. Losses at the gene ends were 3 bases for V and 8 bases for J; bases not matched to a gene: 11. The CDR3 is made up of 15 amino acids. CDR3 loop: CASSAEGQGRSGYTF. The CDR3 nucleotides read TGTGCCAGCAGCGCTGAGGGACAGGGCAGAAGCGGCTACACCTTC.

The gene calls are TRBV6-5 and TRBJ1-4; 7 bases agree with TRBD1. V gave up 2 bases and J gave up 3 bases; unmatched junction bases: 3. This CDR3 is built from 15 residues. Germline CDR1 and CDR2: MNHEY and SVGAGI. CDR3 sequence (DNA): TGTGCCAGCAGTTACGCCGGGACAGCTAATGAAAAACTGTTTTTT. Translation: CASSYAGTANEKLFF.

The chain recombines TRBV6-6 with TRBJ1-2; D unresolved. V shed 5 bases and J shed 4 bases, with 5 bases lying between them. This CDR3 comprises 11 residues. Germline V gene lookup returns CDR1 MNHNY and CDR2 SVGAGI (reference sequence). In nucleotides, the CDR3 is TGTGCCAGCAGTATGTCCTATGGCTACACCTTC. It is translated as CASSMSYGYTF.

The chain is built from TRBV28 and TRBJ2-1, with D uncertain. Deletions cut 1 base from V and 8 bases from J, with 15 bases between. The germline CDR1 and CDR2 sequences are MDHEN and SYDVKM. CDR3 length: 15 amino acids. The chain's CDR3 is CASSLLRQAVDEQFF. The CDR3 DNA reads TGTGCCAGCAGTTTATTAAGGCAGGCCGTGGATGAGCAGTTCTTC. Combining the CDR3 with reference TRBV28 and TRBJ2-1 gives the whole variable domain DVKVTQSSRYLVKRTGEKVFLECVQDMDHENMFWYRQDPGLGLRLIYFSYDVKMKEKGDIPEGYSVSREKKERFSLILESASTNQTSMYLCASSLLRQAVDEQFFGPGTRLTVL.

This sequence joins TRBV6-6 and TRBJ2-7, with a weak D call TRBD1 (5 bases). The CDR3 runs 12 residues. Trimming left V 11 bases short and J 5 bases short, with 16 bases between. Germline V gene sequence: CDR1 MNHNY, CDR2 SVGAGI (reference sequence). The CDR3 bases are TGTGCCGCGTTCAGGGTTTACCACGAGCAGTACTTC. Protein: CAAFRVYHEQYF.

This sequence joins TRBV13 and TRBJ1-1; D gene ambiguous. Per the germline V gene, CDR1 is PRHDT and CDR2 is FYEKMQ (reference sequence). V shed 2 bases and J shed 0 bases, with 4 bases lying between them. CDR3 length: 13 amino acids. CDR3 in amino acids: CASSLRVNTEAFF. DNA for the CDR3: TGTGCCAGCAGCTTAAGGGTGAACACTGAAGCTTTCTTT.

The V and J genes are TRBV5-1 and TRBJ2-7; a possible D gene is TRBD1 (5 bases). The CDR3 is 15 residues long. Germline V CDR1 and CDR2: SGHRS, YFSETQ. V dropped 0 bases and J dropped 7 bases, with 17 bases sitting between them. The CDR3 bases are TGCGCCAGCAGCTTGGCGCAGGGCGCCTCGTGGGAGCAGTACTTC. Protein sequence: CASSLAQGASWEQYF.

The chain employs TRBV7-9 and TRBJ2-7; D is unclear. The V end lost 1 base, the J end lost 3 bases, and 7 bases lay between the germline ends. The CDR3 is 13 amino acids. Germline loops: CDR1 SEHNR, CDR2 FQNEAQ (reference sequence). The CDR3 region has the DNA TGTGCCAGCAGCTTAGTAGAGAACTACGAGCAGTACTTC. Encoded protein: CASSLVENYEQYF.

V and J are TRBV6-5 and TRBJ1-2, with no clear D. Germline V CDR1 and CDR2: MNHEY, SVGAGI. The CDR3 sequence is 13 residues long. V was cut by 1 base and J by 6 bases, with 9 bases left in between. The CDR3 DNA reads as TGTGCCAGCAGTTACTTGGGCAGAGATGGCTACACCTTC. This translates into CASSYLGRDGYTF.